The 8 T cell receptor beta chains presented below share a single source sample, sequenced in a study of neurological immune-mediated disorders (dated by TCRdb to between 2019 and 2020). The receptor library was made with 5' RACE. Sequencing was carried out with an Illumina HiSeq 2500. In TCRdb, the public reads were trimmed at Q25 with fastp and aligned with MiXCR, with productive beta chains retained. Rows with a matching CDR3 protein are joined into one entry that keeps the most common DNA and genes. Across this sample there are fewer than 90,000 distinct CDR3 sequences, with roughly 10% seen only once. Roughly 9% of the sample belongs to the ten largest clones. Sample time point, as interpreted from the label and publication: longitudinal time-point 1 (baseline). Input material: PBMCs. The receptors derive from a man aged 25-45 years in good health.

This clonotype was recorded at least ten times. V usage is TRBV7-6 and J usage is TRBJ2-1, with TRBD2 matching 11 bases. This CDR3 is built from 16 residues. Per the germline V gene, CDR1 is SGHVS and CDR2 is FNYEAQ. V trimming: 5 bases; J trimming: 4 bases; junction bases outside the gene matches: 7. DNA of the CDR3: TGTGCCAGCAGCCCAGGCCGGACTAGCGGGTACAATGAGCAGTTCTTC. Protein sequence: CASSPGRTSGYNEQFF.

This clonotype has just a few counts. In DNA form, the CDR3 reads TGTGCCAGCAGCTTAGTTGCGGGAGGCACGTCTGGGGCCAACGTCCTGACTTTC. Residues: CASSLVAGGTSGANVLTF. V and J are TRBV7-2 and TRBJ2-6; the match to TRBD2 covers 8 bases. V was pared by 1 base and J by 1 base, with 6 bases of the junction left unmatched. From germline, CDR1 is SGHTA and CDR2 FQGNSA. The CDR3 has 18 residues.

In its sample, this clonotype was seen many times. The V call is TRBV7-3, the J call TRBJ1-1; no firm D call. This CDR3 has 13 amino acids. Deletions cut 4 bases from V and 3 bases from J, with 9 bases between. From germline, CDR1 is SGHTA and CDR2 FQGTGA. CDR3 in amino acids: CASSSRRDTEAFF. CDR3 coding DNA: TGTGCCAGCAGCTCTCGAAGAGACACTGAAGCTTTCTTT.

This clonotype was observed at least ten times. This chain joins TRBV20-1 and TRBJ1-2; D gene uncertain. The CDR3 spans 12 residues. Trimming cost V 3 bases and J 3 bases, with 8 bases left between them. Germline CDR1 DFQATT, CDR2 SNEGSKA (reference sequence). The chain's CDR3 is CSASGGDYGYTF. For the CDR3, the DNA is TGCAGTGCTAGTGGCGGGGACTATGGCTACACCTTC.

This clonotype showed up many times. The chain couples TRBV12-3 or TRBV12-4 to TRBJ2-3; D might be TRBD2 (5 bases). Trimming shortened V by 2 bases and J by 3 bases, and 9 bases separated the two germline ends. CDR3 length equals 14 residues. Written as DNA, the CDR3 is TGTGCCAGCAGTTTACTAGCTTATACAGATACGCAGTATTTT. Its protein is CASSLLAYTDTQYF.

At least ten counts were recorded for this clonotype. CDR3 sequence reads: CSARGLGDEQYF. CDR3 sequence (DNA): TGCAGTGCTAGAGGCCTCGGGGACGAGCAGTACTTC. The V gene is TRBV20-1, the J gene TRBJ2-7, with D possibly being TRBD2 (5 bases). V dropped 1 base and J dropped 5 bases, with 9 bases sitting between them. Germline V gene data show CDR1 as DFQATT and CDR2 as SNEGSKA (reference sequence). The CDR3 runs 12 residues.

This clonotype has a count of ten or more. The chain employs TRBV28 and TRBJ2-1, with D possibly TRBD2 on 6 matching bases. The CDR3 runs 13 residues. Germline V lookup: CDR1 MDHEN, CDR2 SYDVKM. CDR3 loop: CFVSGTGVDEQFF. The DNA of the CDR3 is TGTTTTGTTTCTGGTACGGGGGTGGATGAGCAGTTCTTC.

This clonotype was detected many times. The chain joins TRBV20-1 to TRBJ2-7; perhaps TRBD2 as D (6 bases). Germline values: CDR1 DFQATT, CDR2 SNEGSKA (reference sequence). The CDR3 contains 13 residues. V lost 3 bases, J lost 7 bases, and 16 bases lay in between. The CDR3 protein is CSASIWTGEEQYF. In nucleotides, the CDR3 is TGCAGTGCTAGTATTTGGACGGGAGAGGAGCAGTACTTC.